The 11 T cell receptor beta chains in this list originate from one sample, sequenced in a study of cytomegalovirus exposure and HLA in healthy donors. PCR used 60 Vbeta primers and 13 Jbeta primers. Generated by immunoSEQ multiplex PCR, the TCRdb table keeps only in-frame clones and is missing some. Among 90,000 to 120,000 clones listed, about 75% were seen once. The material sequenced was PBMCs. These receptors all come from a man in his sixties in good health and CMV-seropositive.

A note on this clone: The identical CDR3 is also encoded by other nucleotide sequences in the sample. The genes are TRBV11-2 and TRBJ2-5; D may be TRBD1 (5 bases). Trimming took off 1 base at V and 5 bases at J, with 11 bases between the two ends. CDR1 is SGHAT and CDR2 is FQNNGV in the germline V gene. The CDR3 is made up of 14 amino acids. The CDR3 nucleotides read TGTGCCAGCAGCTTAGGGGGCGGTGGTGAGACCCAGTACTTC. Protein sequence: CASSLGGGGETQYF.

The rearrangement joins TRBV25-1 to TRBJ2-5, with 10 bases aligning to TRBD2. Per germline, CDR1 MGHDK and CDR2 SYGVNS. The V and J ends lost 7 bases and 1 base, in that order; junction bases with no gene match: 12. This CDR3 has 17 amino acids. The CDR3 DNA reads as TGTGCCAGCACCCCCCTTCCCGGGACTAGCGCCCAAGAGACCCAGTACTTC. Protein product: CASTPLPGTSAQETQYF.

The rearrangement joins TRBV5-4 to TRBJ2-1, with D possibly TRBD2 on 5 matching bases. CDR3 size: 15 residues. The V and J ends lost 1 base and 1 base respectively, with 9 bases between them. Germline V gives CDR1 SGHNT, CDR2 YYREEE (reference sequence). CDR3 nucleotide sequence: TGTGCCAGCAGCTTGTACCGGGATTCCTACAATGAGCAGTTCTTC. It yields the protein CASSLYRDSYNEQFF.

The chain carries TRBV4-1 and TRBJ1-3; D may be TRBD1 (6 bases). Per germline, CDR1 MGHRA and CDR2 YSYEKL. Trimming left V 1 base short and J 2 bases short, with 9 bases between. The CDR3 extends over 15 amino acids. The CDR3 loop reads CASSQVRTAGNTIYF. The CDR3 DNA sequence: TGCGCCAGCAGCCAAGTGAGGACAGCTGGAAACACCATATATTTT.

This sequence joins TRBV11-2 and TRBJ1-6; D gene ambiguous. The CDR3 is 16 residues long. V was shortened by 6 bases and J by 7 bases, with 19 bases between the two germline ends. The germline CDR1 and CDR2 sequences are SGHAT and FQNNGV. CDR3 DNA sequence: TGTGCCAGCAGGATTAGTGCCGCCGGGTGGAATTCACCCCTCCACTTT. It specifies CASRISAAGWNSPLHF.

The V call is TRBV6-4, the J call TRBJ2-7; TRBD1 agrees at 7 bases. CDR1 and CDR2 (germline): MRHNA, SNTAGT. With 3 bases clipped from V and 6 bases from J, the junction kept 5 bases outside the gene matches. The CDR3 runs to 13 residues. The DNA of the CDR3 is TGTGCCAGCAGTGAGACAGGGTTAGGCGAGCAGTACTTC. Protein: CASSETGLGEQYF.

This chain connects TRBV11-2 to TRBJ1-1; 12 nucleotides line up with TRBD1. J lost 11 bases, V lost 1 base, and 14 bases had no gene match. CDR3 size: 17 residues. Germline V gives CDR1 SGHAT, CDR2 FQNNGV. The CDR3 loop reads CASSLVGTGGAVTPAFF. CDR3 bases: TGTGCCAGCAGCTTAGTCGGGACAGGGGGCGCGGTCACGCCTGCTTTCTTT.

The CDR3 DNA reads TGCGCCAGCAGCTTGGTGGGGGCACGAATGAACACTGAAGCTTTCTTT. Protein: CASSLVGARMNTEAFF. The genes are TRBV5-1 and TRBJ1-1, with a tentative D call TRBD1 (6 bases). Trimming took off 0 bases at V and 0 bases at J, with 12 bases between the two ends. CDR1 is SGHRS and CDR2 is YFSETQ in the germline V gene. This CDR3 comprises 16 residues. Looking up the rest from reference TRBV5-1 and TRBJ1-1 gives the full variable domain: KAGVTQTPRYLIKTRGQQVTLSCSPISGHRSVSWYQQTPGQGLQFLFEYFSETQRNKGNFPGRFSGRQFSNSRSEMNVSTLELGDSALYLCASSLVGARMNTEAFFGQGTRLTVV.

This CDR3 is CASSVASTSGVLSYNEQFF. CDR3 sequence (DNA): TGTGCCAGCAGCGTAGCCTCGACTAGCGGGGTCCTTTCCTACAATGAGCAGTTCTTC. The V and J genes are TRBV9 and TRBJ2-1, with TRBD2 identical over 11 bases. The germline V gene encodes CDR1 SGDLS and CDR2 YYNGEE. Unmatched junction bases numbered 9, after V lost 0 bases and J lost 1 base. There are 19 residues in the CDR3.

V is TRBV15 and J is TRBJ2-3, with D tentatively TRBD1 (6 bases). This CDR3 region has 13 residues. Trimming pared 5 bases from V and 10 bases from J, leaving 16 bases between. Germline CDR1 is LNHNV and CDR2 is YYDKDF (reference sequence). The CDR3 DNA sequence: TGTGCCACCAGCGGCTGGCGAGAGGGGGCGCAGTATTTT. Its translation: CATSGWREGAQYF.

V gene TRBV19 combines with J gene TRBJ2-1; no clear D. Germline CDR1 LNHDA, CDR2 SQIVND (reference sequence). The CDR3 is 14 amino acids. Trimming removed 3 bases at V and 4 bases at J, with 10 bases between. CDR3 sequence: CASSIWPVYNEQFF. CDR3 sequence (DNA): TGTGCCAGTAGTATCTGGCCAGTTTACAATGAGCAGTTCTTC.